This T cell receptor beta chain emerged from a study of T cells in Graves' hyperthyroidism and ophthalmopathy. Across the whole study: Peripheral blood draws took place at initial diagnosis, ahead of any treatment.

The V gene end was trimmed by 5 bases and the J gene end by 0 bases; junction bases not matched to a gene: 2. CDR3 size: 15 residues. Findings of the study overall: Most expanded thyroid clonotypes above 0.001 recurred in blood. Through a model of 13 V-J features, ophthalmopathy was separated from stable hyperthyroidism.

Clinical symptoms, serum thyroxine, TRAb, thyroid ultrasound and orbital computed tomography established diagnosis. This clonotype was detected ten times or more. The antigen remains undetermined. TCR beta CDR3 regions were amplified from RNA. TCR CDR3 underwent first-round RT-PCR with the HTBI primer set. TCRdb redid the calling of the multiplex PCR reads with MiXCR, one entry per CDR3 protein. The sample carries about 59,000 distinct CDR3 sequences, under 70% recorded once. The rearrangement links TRBV12-3 or TRBV12-4 to TRBJ2-4; TRBD2 matches 9 bases. The sequence derives from a woman aged 55 to 70 with Graves' ophthalmopathy. The source material was blood. The DNA of the CDR3 is TGTGCCAGCAGTCGTAGCGGGGGAGCCAAAAACATTCAGTACTTC. Its protein is CASSRSGGAKNIQYF.